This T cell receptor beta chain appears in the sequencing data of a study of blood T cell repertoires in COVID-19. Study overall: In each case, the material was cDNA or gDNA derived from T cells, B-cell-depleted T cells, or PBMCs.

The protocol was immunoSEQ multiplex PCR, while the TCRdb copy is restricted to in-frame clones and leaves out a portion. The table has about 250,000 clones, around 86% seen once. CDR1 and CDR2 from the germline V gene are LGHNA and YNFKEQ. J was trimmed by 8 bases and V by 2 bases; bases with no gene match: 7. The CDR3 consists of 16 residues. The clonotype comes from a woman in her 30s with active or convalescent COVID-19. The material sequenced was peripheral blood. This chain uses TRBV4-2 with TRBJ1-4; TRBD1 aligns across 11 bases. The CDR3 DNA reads TGTGCCAGCAGCCAATTGTCGGACAGGGGGCGCGAAAAACTGTTTTTT. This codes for CASSQLSDRGREKLFF.